Detailed here is one T cell receptor beta chain. This clonotype was observed many times. The antigen it recognizes is unknown. It has no much larger one-base neighbor in the sample; base qualities were not kept. This sample stems from a study of T-cell reconstitution after alpha-beta-depleted transplantation in children (dated by TCRdb to 2016 to 2017). Regarding the complete study: T-cell immune reconstitution after TCRalphabeta/CD19-depleted allogeneic hematopoietic cell transplantation in children was quantitatively tracked in the study by means of TCR repertoire profiling. What the work shows at the level of the full study, not this receptor alone: The high TCRbeta diversity at day 60 in some patients was ascribed to recipient T cells and intrathymic progenitors that had survived conditioning. The frequencies of hyperexpanded clones fell over the following months, and after one year, T-cell counts and TCRbeta diversity were mostly attributed to newly produced T cells. Apparently early alphabetaT-cell count recovery about two months after transplant reportedly relied on only several hundred rapidly expanded clones derived from non-depleted graft cells.

Receptor amplification or capture employed PCR. TCRdb lists the instrument as Illumina HiSeq 2500. TCR libraries were prepared with molecular barcoding, using unique molecular identifiers to normalize TCRbeta repertoire quantification. TCRdb reran the public reads through fastp at Q25 and MiXCR, keeping productive beta chains. Each entry is one CDR3 protein sequence, shown with its most common DNA and genes. The sample table contains approximately 800,000 distinct CDR3 sequences; only one count was recorded for around 17% of them. The ten largest clones represent 5% of the sample. The treatment or condition tag for this specimen amounts to: allogeneic hematopoietic cell transplantation with graft depleted of TCRalphabeta T cells and CD19 B cells. Transplant recipients were children who received TCRalphabeta/CD19-depleted allogeneic hematopoietic cell grafts. Trimming takes 0 bases from V and 4 bases from J, and the germline ends sit 15 bases apart. Spanning cysteine to phenylalanine, the CDR3 consists of 15 amino acids. The read is trimmed to its CDR3 DNA, 45 bases read in frame from base 1. According to the germline V gene (reference sequence), CDR1 reads DFQATT and CDR2 reads SNEGSKA.

This specimen consisted of PBMCs, mostly from graft donor cells, obtained 360 days after TCRalphabeta/CD19-depleted stem cell transplant. This receptor chain uses TRBV20-1 and TRBJ1-2; the best D guess is TRBD1, with 5 bases matching. The TCR comes from a male patient between 5 and 17 years old who had a stem cell transplant for acute lymphoblastic leukemia, so the T cells may come from the graft donor. CDR3 loop: CSARDGQGGIYGYTF. The DNA sequence is TGCAGTGCTAGAGATGGGCAGGGAGGAATCTATGGCTACACCTTC.